The 2 T cell receptor beta chains below were found in one sample sequenced in a study of patients and donors after allogeneic stem cell transplantation. TCRdb re-called the RT-PCR reads with MiXCR, one entry per CDR3 protein. The table lists 900,000 to 1,000,000 distinct CDR3 sequences, about a sixth of them singletons. Material: blood, either unsorted or a sorted T cell fraction (not recorded which). These receptor sequences come from a human donor who was either an allogeneic HSCT recipient or a stem cell or donor lymphocyte infusion donor (not recorded which). It is not recorded whose cells these are; they may come from a transplant donor.

This rearrangement joins TRBV20-1 to TRBJ2-7; D remains ambiguous. Per the germline V gene, CDR1 is DFQATT and CDR2 is SNEGSKA (reference sequence). The CDR3 is made up of 14 amino acids. Trimming left V 1 base short and J 5 bases short, with 15 bases between. This CDR3 is CSARVRGPVHEQYF. The CDR3, as DNA: TGCAGTGCTAGAGTACGAGGTCCGGTCCACGAGCAGTACTTC.

This clonotype was observed a handful of times. The chain combines TRBV7-2 with TRBJ2-1, with D unclear. CDR1 and CDR2 from the germline V gene are SGHTA and FQGNSA. Deletions cut 1 base from V and 3 bases from J, with 10 bases between. The CDR3 has 15 residues. The CDR3 sequence: CASSLGRAYYNEQFF. The DNA of the CDR3 is TGTGCCAGCAGCTTAGGAAGGGCCTACTACAATGAGCAGTTCTTC.